This T cell receptor (beta chain) was obtained from a study of Ad26.COV2.S vaccination and SARS-CoV-2 variants (dated by TCRdb to the early 2020s). Study-wide context: Vaccine-arm donors came from COV1001, a multicentre, randomized, double-blind, placebo-controlled phase I-IIa trial of Ad26.COV2.S in healthy adults. Ad26.COV2.S was administered intramuscularly at 5 x 10^10 or 1 x 10^11 viral particles, either as a single shot or as two shots given 56 days apart. TCRbeta repertoire sequencing served as the tool for gauging how specific and how broad the SARS-CoV-2-reactive T cell receptors were following Ad26.COV2.S vaccination. The TCR-sequenced set comprised approximately 32 samples: some 20 Ad26.COV2.S vaccine recipients, 5 placebo recipients and 8 SARS-CoV-2 convalescent individuals. Trial participants were randomized into five groups of five: low-dose or high-dose Ad26.COV2.S given once or twice, or placebo on both occasions. Investigators remained blinded to trial group allocation during experiments and outcome assessment.

As regards this clone: Its specific antigen is unknown. Base qualities are not provided; no much larger clone lies one nucleotide away.

As encoded in the germline V gene, CDR1 is MDHEN while CDR2 is SYDVKM. The germline V end is reduced by 6 bases and the J end by 8 bases; junction bases left unmatched: 10. The CDR3 holds 15 amino acids from the cysteine to the phenylalanine. Only CDR3 DNA remains: 45 bases, in frame from the first base. The sample's treatment or condition label, decoded: 19 received Ad26.COV2.S at low or high dose, single or two shots; roughly five received placebo; per-sample allocation not given. Repertoires of vaccine and placebo recipients were sequenced from samples collected on day 63 after the first injection. Between 29 July and 7 August 2020, Cohort 1b enrolled around 25 adults aged 18-55 years at one site in Boston, USA. Ad26.COV2.S was a replication-incompetent adenovirus type 26 vector expressing a prefusion-stabilized SARS-CoV-2 spike protein from the original Wuhan strain. The immunoSEQ Assay was used to sequence TCRbeta CDR3 regions. After extraction, genomic DNA underwent amplification by bias-controlled multiplex PCR, followed by high-throughput sequencing. The authors' pipeline ran thus. Collapsing and filtering of sequences were performed to quantify the absolute abundance of each unique TCRbeta CDR3 region. T cell fraction was estimated by normalizing TCRbeta template counts to usable DNA, which was measured by amplifying reference genes present in all nucleated cells. Repertoire TCRs were annotated as SARS-CoV-2-specific when V gene, CDR3 amino acid sequence and J gene were exactly matched to a known reactive TCR set. MIRA supplied the reference SARS-CoV-2 TCR set, which was filtered for enrichment in COVID-19-positive ImmuneCODE repertoires so that public or cross-reactive TCRs were removed. Based on the MIRA antigens, annotated TCRs were further analysed at the level of specific ORF or position within ORF. Depth was the summed frequency of annotated unique rearrangements, while breadth was defined as annotated unique rearrangements over total unique productive rearrangements. Two-sided Wilcoxon rank-sum tests were used to compare TCR breadth between groups. TCRdb retrieved this table from immuneACCESS and kept in-frame rearrangements only. Not all clones are present; in checked studies, unresolved V genes account for under half, and no reason is known for the remainder. That table gives V, J and clone size, and the DNA gave D and trimming. Across this sample there are approximately 500,000 clones, with approximately 90% seen only once. 10% to 15% of the sample is in the top ten clones.

What the research found in general, with its limitations: Vaccine and placebo recipients had similar non-spike TCR breadth, a finding consistent with the vaccine containing only spike. Higher spike-specific TCR breadth was observed in Ad26.COV2.S recipients than in placebo recipients (P = 0.0014). The study was not powered for comparison of responses between vaccine doses or regimens. The authors noted that total T cell responses may have been underestimated by the TCR breadth and depth analyses. After vaccination, spike-specific CD8+ and CD4+ T cell responses were reported to show substantial breadth.

Recombination joined TRBV28 with TRBJ1-4; TRBD1 aligns with 9 central bases. The specimen was peripheral blood, collected in a trial of Ad26.COV2.S vaccine versus placebo. This TCR was recovered from a person aged 18-65 years who received the Ad26.COV2.S COVID-19 vaccine or a placebo. CDR3 reads: CASSKTGTGLEKLFF. Here is the DNA: TGTGCCAGCAGCAAAACCGGGACAGGGTTGGAAAAACTGTTTTTT.